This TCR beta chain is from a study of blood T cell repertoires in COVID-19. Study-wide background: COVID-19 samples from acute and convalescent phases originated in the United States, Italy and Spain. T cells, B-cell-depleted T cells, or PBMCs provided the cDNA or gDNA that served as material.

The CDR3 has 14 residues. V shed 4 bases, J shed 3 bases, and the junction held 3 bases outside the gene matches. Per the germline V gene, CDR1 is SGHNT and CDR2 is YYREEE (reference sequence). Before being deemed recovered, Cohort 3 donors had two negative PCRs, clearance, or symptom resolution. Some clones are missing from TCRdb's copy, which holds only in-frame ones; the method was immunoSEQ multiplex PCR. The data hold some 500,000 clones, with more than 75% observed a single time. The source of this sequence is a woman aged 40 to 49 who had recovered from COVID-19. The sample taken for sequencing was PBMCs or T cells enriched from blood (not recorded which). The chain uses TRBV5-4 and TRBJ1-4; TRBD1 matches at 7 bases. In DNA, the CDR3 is TGTGCCAGCAGCGCCGGGACAGCTAATGAAAAACTGTTTTTT. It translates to CASSAGTANEKLFF.